This TCR beta chain was sequenced during a study of identical twins. Study-level points and caveats: Without tracking the same donors, conclusions rested on cross-sectional statistical analysis. Cord blood beta clonotypes that were abundant carried fewer insertions, and memory repertoires showed no such trend.

A few counts support this clonotype. Its antigen is still unknown. TCRdb independently ran MiXCR on the 5' RACE reads; one entry per CDR3 protein. The sample consists of about 240,000 distinct CDR3 sequences, approximately 6.8% of them appearing once. The CDR3 has 12 amino acids. Between the trimmed V and J ends, which lost 2 bases and 7 bases, there was a span of 6 bases. Germline V gives CDR1 SGHTA, CDR2 FQGNSA. The data also belong to a second study, concerning yellow fever vaccine responses in identical twins.

The source material was CD8+ T cells sorted from blood. The rearrangement links TRBV7-2 to TRBJ2-1; D gene unclear. The TCR was taken from a woman aged 18-29 years in good health. As DNA, the CDR3 is TGTGCCAGCAGCTTAATGGGGAATGAGCAGTTCTTC. It specifies CASSLMGNEQFF.